This is a list of T cell receptor beta chains from one sample in a study of beta chain features in type 1 diabetes. Method: immunoSEQ multiplex PCR; TCRdb's copy keeps in-frame clones and lacks some. The sample lists roughly 160,000 clones, 6% to 9% seen once, with approximately 0.5% in the top ten. The sample consisted of central memory CD4+ T cells from blood. Receptor source: a man between 18 and 35 years old with type 1 diabetes. The CDR3 runs from the conserved cysteine through the conserved F or W. The D gene is left open where the match is weak. Clone size is stated in some rows and not others, as once, few, many or a class when expanded.

clone_size	cdr3_length	d_call	v_call	j_call	cdr3_aa	cdr3_nt
few	13	NA	TRBV27	TRBJ1-2	CASSGQEGYGYTF	TGTGCCAGCAGCGGCCAGGAGGGCTATGGCTACACCTTC
few	14	TRBD1	TRBV29-1	TRBJ2-6	CSVGQGAGANVLTF	TGCAGCGTGGGACAGGGGGCTGGGGCCAACGTCCTGACTTTC
NA	11	NA	TRBV18	TRBJ1-2	CASSPSDGYTF	TGTGCCAGCTCACCTTCGGATGGCTACACCTTC
few	16	TRBD1	TRBV7-2	TRBJ2-7	CASSLMPGQGAFEQYF	TGTGCCAGCAGCTTAATGCCGGGACAGGGGGCGTTCGAGCAGTACTTC
few	14	TRBD1	TRBV5-1	TRBJ1-2	CASSLGQGGYGYTF	TGCGCCAGCAGCTTGGGACAGGGTGGATATGGCTACACCTTC
NA	15	NA	TRBV28	TRBJ2-3	CASSFRGTQTDTQYF	TGTGCCAGCAGTTTCAGGGGAACCCAAACAGATACGCAGTATTTT
NA	14	NA	TRBV28	TRBJ2-1	CASSSSTRQYEQFF	TGTGCCAGCAGCTCAAGCACTCGACAGTATGAGCAGTTCTTC
many	14	NA	TRBV27	TRBJ2-1	CASSLIGVIGEQFF	TGTGCCAGCAGTTTAATCGGGGTGATTGGAGAGCAGTTCTTC
many	13	NA	TRBV4-3	TRBJ1-5	CASSQDEGQPQHF	TGCGCCAGCAGCCAAGATGAGGGTCAGCCCCAGCATTTT
few	13	NA	TRBV19	TRBJ1-5	CASSRQFNQPQHF	TGTGCCAGTAGCCGACAGTTCAATCAGCCCCAGCATTTT
few	17	TRBD2	TRBV10-3	TRBJ2-5	CAISRTSGGAGSETQYF	TGTGCCATCAGCCGGACTAGCGGGGGGGCCGGTAGTGAGACCCAGTACTTC
NA	13	NA	TRBV7-2	TRBJ2-3	CASSDYSTDTQYF	TGTGCCAGCAGCGACTATAGCACAGATACGCAGTATTTT
NA	17	TRBD2	TRBV5-1	TRBJ2-7	CASSLSLGGGFSYEQYF	TGCGCCAGCAGCTTGTCTTTGGGCGGGGGGTTCTCCTACGAGCAGTACTTC
NA	14	TRBD1	TRBV7-2	TRBJ2-3	CASSQGAIAEVAYF	TGTGCCAGCAGCCAGGGGGCAATAGCGGAGGTAGCGTATTTT
few	16	NA	TRBV19	TRBJ1-5	CASSRVGWGNFQPQHF	TGTGCCAGTAGTAGGGTCGGGTGGGGCAATTTTCAGCCCCAGCATTTT
NA	14	NA	TRBV7-9	TRBJ1-1	CASTPGATNTEAFF	TGTGCCAGCACCCCAGGGGCCACGAACACTGAAGCTTTCTTT
few	13	NA	TRBV28	TRBJ2-1	CASTGTANNEQFF	TGTGCCAGCACCGGGACTGCCAACAATGAGCAGTTCTTC
few	14	TRBD2	TRBV2	TRBJ2-1	CASRLTSGINEQFF	TGTGCCAGCAGGCTTACTAGCGGGATCAATGAGCAGTTCTTC
few	13	TRBD1	TRBV5-8	TRBJ2-3	CACGDRSTDTQYF	TGTGCCTGCGGGGACAGGTCCACAGATACGCAGTATTTT
NA	16	TRBD1	TRBV27	TRBJ2-3	CASSAPGQVTTDTQYF	TGTGCCAGCAGTGCGCCAGGACAGGTGACCACAGATACGCAGTATTTT
few	14	TRBD2	TRBV19	TRBJ2-2	CASGTGGNTGELFF	TGTGCCAGTGGGACGGGGGGGAACACCGGGGAGCTGTTTTTT
NA	13	TRBD2	TRBV10-3	TRBJ2-5	CATSGGIQETQYF	TGTGCCACCAGCGGGGGGATCCAAGAGACCCAGTACTTC
many	11	NA	TRBV30	TRBJ1-2	CADREVRDYTF	TGTGCTGACCGAGAGGTTAGAGACTACACCTTC
few	15	NA	TRBV18	TRBJ1-4	CASSPAGSMKEKLFF	TGTGCCAGCTCACCTGCAGGGTCTATGAAGGAAAAACTGTTTTTT
few	11	NA	TRBV7-9	TRBJ1-2	CASSLNAGVTF	TGTGCCAGCAGCTTAAACGCAGGCGTCACCTTC
NA	15	TRBD2	TRBV5-1	TRBJ2-7	CASSSSGGAIREQYF	TGCGCCAGCAGTTCTAGCGGGGGGGCAATTCGCGAGCAGTACTTC
many	13	NA	TRBV11-2	TRBJ1-6	CASSPMEGSPLHF	TGTGCCAGCAGCCCCATGGAGGGATCACCCCTCCACTTT